These 27 T cell receptor beta chains came from one sample sequenced in a study of T cells in localized non-small cell lung cancer. The repertoire was sequenced with immunoSEQ multiplex PCR; TCRdb's copy has only in-frame clones and lacks some. The repertoire holds about 13,000 clones, with 28% as singletons. The material was lung tumor tissue, obtained before any cancer treatment. The receptors derive from a female donor aged 60 or older with stage I lung adenocarcinoma.

In this sample, this clone turned up a few times. The CDR3 loop reads CASSTQGELVTGELFF. The CDR3 nucleotides are TGTGCCAGCAGCACACAGGGGGAGTTGGTTACCGGGGAGCTGTTTTTT. The rearrangement uses TRBV11-3 and TRBJ2-2, with 8 bases identical to TRBD1. The CDR3 contains 16 residues. Germline V gene sequence: CDR1 SGHNT, CDR2 YENEEA. V lost 5 bases and J lost 5; bases outside the gene matches: 10.

This clone came up many times. The chain has TRBV6-8 and TRBJ1-1; tentatively, D is TRBD1 (5 bases). Germline V gene lookup returns CDR1 MNHGY and CDR2 SAAAGT. This CDR3 has 14 residues. V lost 6 bases to trimming and J lost 1 base, with 12 bases between them. The CDR3 region is CASSLQDSNTEAFF. DNA of the CDR3: TGTGCCAGCAGCCTACAGGACTCGAACACTGAAGCTTTCTTT.

This clone was seen a few times. V is TRBV30 and J is TRBJ1-5; maybe TRBD1 (5 bases). The germline V gene encodes CDR1 GTSNPN and CDR2 SVGIG (reference sequence). This CDR3 has 14 amino acids. Trimming shortened V by 0 bases and J by 6 bases, and 12 bases separated the two germline ends. The CDR3, as DNA: TGTGCCTGGAGTGTGTGGGGGGTAAGTCAGCCCCAGCATTTT. It codes for CAWSVWGVSQPQHF.

This clone was seen repeatedly, ten times or more. This rearrangement joins TRBV10-3 to TRBJ1-2; 7 nucleotides align to TRBD1. The germline gives CDR1 ENHRY, CDR2 SYGVKD. V was pared by 0 bases and J by 8 bases, with 12 bases of the junction left unmatched. CDR3 length equals 16 residues. The CDR3 nucleotides are TGTGCCATCAGTGAGTCGAAAGGCGGGACAGCTCAAGGCTACACCTTC. Translating gives CAISESKGGTAQGYTF.

This clone was counted a few times. V and J are TRBV15 and TRBJ1-6; 9 nucleotides agree with TRBD1. Germline assignment: CDR1 LNHNV and CDR2 YYDKDF (reference sequence). This CDR3 has 16 residues. The ends lost 3 bases at V and 7 bases at J; junction bases unmatched: 7. The DNA for the CDR3 is TGTGCCACCAGCAGGTCCCGGGACAGGGTCAATTCACCCCTCCACTTT. Translating gives CATSRSRDRVNSPLHF. Using reference TRBV15 and TRBJ1-6 for the parts outside the CDR3, the full variable domain is DAMVIQNPRYQVTQFGKPVTLSCSQTLNHNVMYWYQQKSSQAPKLLFHYYDKDFNNEADTPDNFQSRRPNTSFCFLDIRSPGLGDTAMYLCATSRSRDRVNSPLHFGNGTRLTVT.

This clone was observed a few times. V gene TRBV11-1 combines with J gene TRBJ2-3; 7 nucleotides line up with TRBD1. V was clipped by 4 bases and J by 2 bases; unmatched bases: 9. The CDR3 consists of 16 residues. Germline CDR1 reads SGHAT; CDR2 reads FQDESV (reference sequence). CDR3 coding DNA: TGTGCCAGCAGCTCGGCTGGTGACAGGGTCACAGATACGCAGTATTTT. The encoded protein is CASSSAGDRVTDTQYF. The variable domain in full, with the rest retrieved from reference TRBV11-1 and TRBJ2-3, is EAEVAQSPRYKITEKSQAVAFWCDPISGHATLYWYRQILGQGPELLVQFQDESVVDDSQLPKDRFSAERLKGVDSTLKIQPAELGDSAMYLCASSSAGDRVTDTQYFGPGTRLTVL.

By share of the sample, this clone is medium-sized (0.01 to 0.1%). This CDR3 is also generated by other DNA sequences in the sample. This chain connects TRBV9 to TRBJ2-3, with D possibly being TRBD1 (6 bases). This CDR3 contains 15 residues. Germline CDR1 is SGDLS and CDR2 is YYNGEE. Trimming took 0 bases from V and 2 from J, leaving 10 bases between them. The CDR3 spells CASSVAGTSTDTQYF. Here the CDR3 DNA reads TGTGCCAGCAGCGTAGCGGGGACATCCACAGATACGCAGTATTTT.

CDR3 DNA sequence: TGCAGCGTCCAGACAGACGGAATTAAAACTGAAGCTTTCTTT. It specifies CSVQTDGIKTEAFF. This chain joins TRBV29-1 and TRBJ1-1; possible D gene TRBD1, 5 bases. The CDR3 totals 14 residues. Trimming shortened V by 6 bases and J by 5 bases, and 19 bases separated the two germline ends. Germline V gene data show CDR1 as SQVTM and CDR2 as ANQGSEA.

This clone was detected only a few times. The chain joins TRBV11-3 to TRBJ1-4; TRBD1 might be the D (6 bases). CDR3 size: 14 residues. The V end was cut by 4 bases, the J end by 8 bases, with 14 bases between. Per germline, CDR1 SGHNT and CDR2 YENEEA. This chain's CDR3 is CASSSRGAREKLFF. CDR3 bases: TGTGCCAGCAGCTCCCGGGGGGCCCGGGAAAAACTGTTTTTT.

The sample holds many counts of this clone. The chain has TRBV9 and TRBJ2-5; the D is unclear. V lost 6 bases, J lost 4 bases, and 22 bases lay in between. This CDR3 has 16 residues. Germline V CDR1 and CDR2: SGDLS, YYNGEE. CDR3 protein: CASNEGLNYDGETQYF. The CDR3 DNA is TGTGCCAGCAACGAAGGCCTCAACTATGACGGAGAGACCCAGTACTTC.

DNA of the CDR3: TGTGCCAGCTCACCGTTCGGGGAATATGGCTACACCTTC. Its protein product is CASSPFGEYGYTF. The J gene is TRBJ1-2, the V gene TRBV18; D gene ambiguous. CDR1 and CDR2 from the germline V gene are KGHSH and LQKENI. The CDR3 loop spans 13 amino acids. Trimming took off 3 bases at V and 5 bases at J, with 10 bases between the two ends.

There are a few counts of this clone. The J gene is TRBJ1-2, the V gene TRBV6-8, with D maybe TRBD1 (5 bases). The CDR3 consists of 15 residues. V dropped 11 bases and J dropped 7 bases, with 26 bases sitting between them. Germline loops: CDR1 MNHGY, CDR2 SAAAGT. The CDR3 nucleotides read TGTGCCTCAAAGGAAGCGGGGCAGGGCCCGGCTGGCTACACCTTC. The encoded protein is CASKEAGQGPAGYTF.

This clone was counted between two and nine times. V and J are TRBV11-3 and TRBJ1-4, with 7 nucleotides matching TRBD1. The CDR3 runs to 14 residues. Losses at the gene ends were 6 bases for V and 5 bases for J; bases not matched to a gene: 6. Germline CDR1 is SGHNT and CDR2 is YENEEA. DNA of the CDR3: TGTGCCAGCAGGAGGGACAGCGGGAATGAAAAACTGTTTTTT. Its protein product is CASRRDSGNEKLFF. The entire variable domain, with the rest obtained from reference TRBV11-3 and TRBJ1-4, is as follows: EAGVVQSPRYKIIEKKQPVAFWCNPISGHNTLYWYLQNLGQGPELLIRYENEEAVDDSQLPKDRFSAERLKGVDSTLKIQPAELGDSAVYLCASRRDSGNEKLFFGSGTQLSVL.

This clone is judged medium-sized. V is TRBV9 and J is TRBJ2-7; D is perhaps TRBD1 (5 bases). V was clipped by 0 bases and J by 2 bases, with 9 bases between them. CDR1 is SGDLS and CDR2 is YYNGEE in the germline V gene. The CDR3 totals 14 residues. Here the CDR3 reads CASSVETGTYEQYF. CDR3 nucleotides: TGTGCCAGCAGCGTAGAAACAGGTACCTACGAGCAGTACTTC.

This clone was observed a handful of times. This sequence joins TRBV16 and TRBJ1-5; TRBD1 is a possible D gene (5 bases). This CDR3 region has 16 residues. Per germline, CDR1 KGHSY and CDR2 FQNENV. V gave up 0 bases and J gave up 2 bases, with 11 bases separating them. CDR3 protein: CASSQSGDIRNQPQHF. In DNA form, the CDR3 reads TGTGCCAGCAGCCAATCAGGGGATATACGCAATCAGCCCCAGCATTTT.

With regard to this clone: An end of the junction does not agree with germline; a read error may underlie this. V and J are TRBV30 and TRBJ2-5; D ambiguous. This CDR3 spans 13 amino acids. Germline-derived CDR1 and CDR2 are GTSNPN and SVGIG (reference sequence). CDR3 protein: CAYIKAVQEIQYF. CDR3 sequence (DNA): TGTGCCTACATTAAGGCAGTTCAAGAGATCCAGTACTTC.

This clone was counted between two and nine times. The chain has TRBV6-8 and TRBJ1-2; D uncertain. This CDR3 has 15 residues. Trimming stripped 4 bases from V and 2 bases from J, with 14 bases between. Germline CDR1 MNHGY, CDR2 SAAAGT. CDR3 loop: CASSSFGPSNYGYTF. Here the CDR3 DNA reads TGTGCCAGCAGTTCCTTCGGGCCCTCCAACTATGGCTACACCTTC.

This clone was counted between two and nine times. V gene TRBV6-8 combines with J gene TRBJ2-3; 10 bases are a match to TRBD2. The CDR3 sequence is 14 residues long. The V and J ends lost 6 bases and 5 bases, in that order; junction bases with no gene match: 5. CDR1 and CDR2 (germline): MNHGY, SAAAGT. CDR3 bases: TGTGCCAGCAGGTCCGGGACTAGCGTAGATACGCAGTATTTT. Its translation is CASRSGTSVDTQYF.

A few counts support this clone. The chain has TRBV30 and TRBJ1-2; a possible D gene is TRBD1 (6 bases). V dropped 3 bases and J dropped 4 bases, with 9 bases sitting between them. In germline, CDR1 is GTSNPN, CDR2 SVGIG (reference sequence). The CDR3 has 12 residues. The CDR3 loop is CAWRGGVYGYTF. CDR3 sequence (DNA): TGTGCCTGGAGAGGGGGGGTCTATGGCTACACCTTC.

In its sample, this clone was seen a few times. This chain joins TRBV18 and TRBJ2-7; D remains ambiguous. The ends were cut back, 3 bases at V and 3 bases at J, with 6 bases in the middle. The CDR3 has 12 residues. CDR1 KGHSH and CDR2 LQKENI come from the germline V gene. The CDR3 nucleotides are TGTGCCAGCTCACCTAACCTCTACGAGCAGTACTTC. Translating gives CASSPNLYEQYF.

In this sample, this clone is medium-sized (0.01 to 0.1%). V gene TRBV6-8 combines with J gene TRBJ2-7, with D unresolved. This CDR3 is 15 amino acids long. V lost 6 bases and J 4 bases, leaving 19 bases between the germline ends. Per germline, CDR1 MNHGY and CDR2 SAAAGT. CDR3 DNA sequence: TGTGCCAGCAGCAACACTGGGCTACTATTTTACGAGCAGTACTTC. Its protein is CASSNTGLLFYEQYF.

This clone showed up just a few times. The chain couples TRBV9 to TRBJ2-1, with 12 bases fitting TRBD2. Per the germline V gene, CDR1 is SGDLS and CDR2 is YYNGEE. The V gene end was trimmed by 0 bases and the J gene end by 3 bases; junction bases not matched to a gene: 13. The CDR3 extends over 20 amino acids. The CDR3 DNA follows: TGTGCCAGCAGCGTAGGGGTGGGACTAGCGGGCCTAAATCTCTACAATGAGCAGTTCTTC. As protein: CASSVGVGLAGLNLYNEQFF.

This chain links TRBV15 with TRBJ1-5; 7 bases map to TRBD1. This CDR3 region has 15 residues. Germline values: CDR1 LNHNV, CDR2 YYDKDF (reference sequence). J gave up 4 bases and V 0 bases, and 3 bases lay outside the gene matches. The CDR3 reads CATSRDATGNQPQHF. DNA for the CDR3: TGTGCCACCAGCAGAGATGCGACAGGGAATCAGCCCCAGCATTTT.

J is TRBJ1-2 and V is TRBV6-8, with D perhaps TRBD1 (6 bases). Looked up from germline, CDR1 is MNHGY and CDR2 is SAAAGT. The CDR3 runs 13 residues. V lost 4 bases to trimming and J lost 4 bases, with 10 bases between them. DNA of the CDR3: TGTGCCAGCAGTTTTGGCAGGGGCTATGGCTACACCTTC. Amino acids: CASSFGRGYGYTF.

The chain couples TRBV15 to TRBJ1-5; no clear D. CDR1 and CDR2 from the germline V gene are LNHNV and YYDKDF (reference sequence). Trimming cost V 0 bases and J 1 base, with 16 bases left between them. The CDR3 sequence is 18 residues long. CDR3 DNA: TGTGCCACCAGCAGAGATTGGGGAGCCCAAGGGAGCAATCAGCCCCAGCATTTT. This gives the protein CATSRDWGAQGSNQPQHF. The full variable domain, completed using reference TRBV15 and TRBJ1-5, is DAMVIQNPRYQVTQFGKPVTLSCSQTLNHNVMYWYQQKSSQAPKLLFHYYDKDFNNEADTPDNFQSRRPNTSFCFLDIRSPGLGDTAMYLCATSRDWGAQGSNQPQHFGDGTRLSIL.

The chain joins TRBV18 to TRBJ2-7; TRBD1 matches at 8 bases. Germline V gives CDR1 KGHSH, CDR2 LQKENI. Germline trimming cut 6 bases from V and 1 base from J; bases unmatched to any gene: 5. This CDR3 spans 14 amino acids. The CDR3 protein is CASSQGAGSYEQYF. CDR3 coding DNA: TGTGCCAGCTCTCAGGGGGCGGGGTCCTACGAGCAGTACTTC. Full variable domain (rest looked up from reference TRBV18 and TRBJ2-7): NAGVMQNPRHLVRRRGQEARLRCSPMKGHSHVYWYRQLPEEGLKFMVYLQKENIIDESGMPKERFSAEFPKEGPSILRIQQVVRGDSAAYFCASSQGAGSYEQYFGPGTRLTVT.

The CDR3 spells CASSDLRRNEQFF. The CDR3 coding sequence is TGCGCCAGCAGTGATCTCCGGCGGAATGAGCAGTTCTTC. The chain uses TRBV10-2 and TRBJ2-1, with no clear D. The CDR3 has 13 residues. Germline V CDR1 and CDR2: WSHSY, SAAADI. The V end lost 3 bases, the J end lost 7 bases, and 10 bases lay between the germline ends.